One sample yielded the 16 T cell receptor beta chains listed below, sequenced in a study of T cell responses to AZD1222 COVID-19 vaccine. The assay was immunoSEQ multiplex PCR, and TCRdb's table has in-frame clones only and misses some. The repertoire holds 45,000 to 70,000 clones, about 89% seen once, with about 14% in the top ten. This sample comprised peripheral blood, obtained 28 days after the second AZD1222 dose. These receptors were taken from an adult who received the AZD1222 COVID-19 vaccine.

The CDR3 nucleotides read TGTGCCAGTAGTATAGATCGCGAGGGGCGCGGCTACACCTTC. As protein: CASSIDREGRGYTF. The rearrangement links TRBV19 to TRBJ1-2; tentative D call: TRBD1 (5 bases). Germline CDR1 and CDR2: LNHDA and SQIVND (reference sequence). The V end was cut by 0 bases, the J end by 8 bases, with 13 bases between. The CDR3 totals 14 residues.

This clone is a singleton in its sample. The gene calls are TRBV3-1 (or the pseudogene TRBV3-2) and TRBJ2-1; D is possibly TRBD1 (6 bases). From germline, CDR1 is LGHDT and CDR2 YNNKEL (reference sequence). V lost 0 bases and J lost 7, with 13 bases in between. CDR3 length: 15 amino acids. Here the CDR3 DNA reads TGTGCCAGCAGCCAAGAAGGTCAGGGGCGGAATGAGCAGTTCTTC. It yields the protein CASSQEGQGRNEQFF.

The chain recombines TRBV7-9 with TRBJ2-5; D gene unclear. Germline V CDR1 and CDR2: SEHNR, FQNEAQ (reference sequence). This CDR3 comprises 16 residues. Trimming cost V 1 base and J 5 bases, with 17 bases left between them. CDR3 amino acids: CASSLGPGLIGETQYF. CDR3 in DNA: TGTGCCAGCAGCTTAGGACCGGGCCTCATAGGGGAGACCCAGTACTTC.

This clone was found a few times. The CDR3 DNA reads as TGTGCCAGCAGCTTGGACCCGGCCTACGAGCAGTACTTC. This sequence encodes CASSLDPAYEQYF. This sequence joins TRBV5-4 and TRBJ2-7, with D uncertain. V was pared by 0 bases and J by 2 bases, with 6 bases between. The CDR3 is made up of 13 amino acids. The germline gives CDR1 SGHNT, CDR2 YYREEE (reference sequence).

The chain uses TRBV3-1 (or the pseudogene TRBV3-2) and TRBJ1-3; TRBD1 agrees at 8 bases. The CDR3 covers 17 residues. V lost 4 bases to trimming and J lost 0 bases; unmatched junction nucleotides: 8. CDR1 and CDR2 (germline): LGHDT, YNNKEL (reference sequence). Here the CDR3 reads CASSPSGTGNSGNTIYF. The CDR3 nucleotides are TGTGCCAGCAGCCCCTCCGGGACAGGAAACTCTGGAAACACCATATATTTT.

The chain uses TRBV4-3 and TRBJ1-1, with D possibly matching TRBD1 (5 bases). The CDR3 sequence is 15 residues long. V was shortened by 4 bases and J by 0 bases, with 12 bases between the two germline ends. Per germline, CDR1 LGHNA and CDR2 YSLEER. The CDR3 DNA reads TGCGCCAGCAGCCCCCTTGGGGCGATGAACACTGAAGCTTTCTTT. This codes for CASSPLGAMNTEAFF.

V usage is TRBV11-3 and J usage is TRBJ2-3; 10 nucleotides line up with TRBD2. Looked up from germline, CDR1 is SGHNT and CDR2 is YENEEA. Losses at the gene ends were 5 bases for V and 0 bases for J; bases not matched to a gene: 5. This CDR3 contains 16 residues. The CDR3 nucleotides read TGTGCCAGCAGCCAAGGACTAGCGGCTAGCACAGATACGCAGTATTTT. Residues: CASSQGLAASTDTQYF. Looking up the rest from reference TRBV11-3 and TRBJ2-3 gives the full variable domain: EAGVVQSPRYKIIEKKQPVAFWCNPISGHNTLYWYLQNLGQGPELLIRYENEEAVDDSQLPKDRFSAERLKGVDSTLKIQPAELGDSAVYLCASSQGLAASTDTQYFGPGTRLTVL.

The genes are TRBV7-3 and TRBJ2-1, with D hard to call. V was pared by 1 base and J by 7 bases, with 14 bases between. Looked up from germline, CDR1 is SGHTA and CDR2 is FQGTGA. The CDR3 covers 15 residues. The CDR3 spells CASSLISTRVNEQFF. The CDR3 DNA is TGTGCCAGCAGCTTAATTTCTACACGAGTGAATGAGCAGTTCTTC.

This chain connects TRBV7-8 to TRBJ2-1, with TRBD1 as a possible D gene (5 bases). V was trimmed by 5 bases and J by 4 bases, leaving 15 bases between them. The CDR3 is 15 amino acids. CDR1 is SGHVS and CDR2 is FQNEAQ in the germline V gene. CDR3 sequence (DNA): TGTGCCAGCAGCCCGCAGCAGGGCGCATACAATGAGCAGTTCTTC. As protein: CASSPQQGAYNEQFF.

The chain links TRBV29-1 to TRBJ1-5; D is possibly TRBD1 (6 bases). Trimming pared 6 bases from V and 6 bases from J, leaving 15 bases between. Germline V lookup: CDR1 SQVTM, CDR2 ANQGSEA. The CDR3 runs 13 residues. The CDR3 here is CSVNWGQGQPQHF. CDR3 coding DNA: TGCAGCGTCAATTGGGGGCAAGGTCAGCCCCAGCATTTT.

The J gene is TRBJ1-1, the V gene TRBV29-1; D uncertain. Germline CDR1 is SQVTM and CDR2 is ANQGSEA. The CDR3 extends over 13 amino acids. V lost 4 bases to trimming and J lost 0 bases, with 9 bases between them. The CDR3 nucleotides read TGCAGCGTTGTCGTAACCATGAACACTGAAGCTTTCTTT. Its translation: CSVVVTMNTEAFF.

The V and J genes are TRBV9 and TRBJ2-2, with D unclear. Germline loops: CDR1 SGDLS, CDR2 YYNGEE. This CDR3 region has 20 residues. The V end was cut by 0 bases, the J end by 1 base, with 22 bases between. The CDR3 DNA reads TGTGCCAGCAGCGTAGGGGGATATTACGGCAGGCAAGTGAACACCGGGGAGCTGTTTTTT. This gives the protein CASSVGGYYGRQVNTGELFF.

This clone was recorded a few times. The rearrangement links TRBV19 to TRBJ1-5, with D perhaps TRBD1 (5 bases). This CDR3 region has 16 residues. CDR1 is LNHDA, CDR2 SQIVND, per germline (reference sequence). The germline V and J ends were trimmed by 1 base and 0 bases, with 10 bases remaining between them. CDR3 loop: CASSIGQGYSNQPQHF. The CDR3 DNA is TGTGCCAGTAGTATAGGGCAGGGTTATAGCAATCAGCCCCAGCATTTT.

The chain carries TRBV30 and TRBJ1-2; 10 bases match TRBD1. Germline V gene lookup returns CDR1 GTSNPN and CDR2 SVGIG (reference sequence). Trimming cost V 2 bases and J 4 bases; bases outside gene matches: 7. This CDR3 spans 15 amino acids. This chain's CDR3 is CAWSTTRTGGYGYTF. The CDR3 DNA is TGTGCCTGGAGTACAACGCGGACAGGGGGCTATGGCTACACCTTC. The complete variable domain, with remaining parts taken from reference TRBV30 and TRBJ1-2, reads SQTIHQWPATLVQPVGSPLSLECTVEGTSNPNLYWYRQAAGRGLQLLFYSVGIGQISSEVPQNLSASRPQDRQFILSSKKLLLSDSGFYLCAWSTTRTGGYGYTFGSGTRLTVV.

The rearrangement uses TRBV7-6 and TRBJ2-7; 9 bases fit TRBD2. The CDR3 loop spans 16 amino acids. V lost 3 bases, J lost 4 bases, and 10 bases stayed unmatched. Germline loops: CDR1 SGHVS, CDR2 FNYEAQ. DNA of the CDR3: TGTGCCAGCAGCTTGGCAGATTTGAGCGGGAGGTACGAGCAGTACTTC. Protein product: CASSLADLSGRYEQYF. Full variable domain (rest looked up from reference TRBV7-6 and TRBJ2-7): GAGVSQSPRYKVTKRGQDVALRCDPISGHVSLYWYRQALGQGPEFLTYFNYEAQQDKSGLPNDRFSAERPEGSISTLTIQRTEQRDSAMYRCASSLADLSGRYEQYFGPGTRLTVT.

The V call is TRBV6-5, the J call TRBJ2-2; D is ambiguous. The V gene's germline CDR1 is MNHEY and CDR2 SVGAGI. The CDR3 runs to 14 residues. The germline V and J ends were trimmed by 6 bases and 3 bases, with 11 bases remaining between them. The chain's CDR3 is CASRAGSYTGELFF. The CDR3 DNA sequence: TGTGCCAGCAGAGCCGGGTCTTACACCGGGGAGCTGTTTTTT.